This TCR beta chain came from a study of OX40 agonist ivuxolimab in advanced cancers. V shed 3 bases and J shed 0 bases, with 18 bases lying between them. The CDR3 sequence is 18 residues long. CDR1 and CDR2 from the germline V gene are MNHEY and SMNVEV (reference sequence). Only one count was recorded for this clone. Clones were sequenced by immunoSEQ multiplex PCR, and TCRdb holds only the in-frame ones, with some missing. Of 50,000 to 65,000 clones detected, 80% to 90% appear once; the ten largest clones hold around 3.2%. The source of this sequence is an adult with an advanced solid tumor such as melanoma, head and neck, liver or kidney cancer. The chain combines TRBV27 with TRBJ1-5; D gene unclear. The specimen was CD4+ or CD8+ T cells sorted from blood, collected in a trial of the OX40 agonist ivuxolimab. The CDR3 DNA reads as TGTGCCAGCAGTTTGTCCCTGGTTCAGGAGAATAGCAATCAGCCCCAGCATTTT. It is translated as CASSLSLVQENSNQPQHF.